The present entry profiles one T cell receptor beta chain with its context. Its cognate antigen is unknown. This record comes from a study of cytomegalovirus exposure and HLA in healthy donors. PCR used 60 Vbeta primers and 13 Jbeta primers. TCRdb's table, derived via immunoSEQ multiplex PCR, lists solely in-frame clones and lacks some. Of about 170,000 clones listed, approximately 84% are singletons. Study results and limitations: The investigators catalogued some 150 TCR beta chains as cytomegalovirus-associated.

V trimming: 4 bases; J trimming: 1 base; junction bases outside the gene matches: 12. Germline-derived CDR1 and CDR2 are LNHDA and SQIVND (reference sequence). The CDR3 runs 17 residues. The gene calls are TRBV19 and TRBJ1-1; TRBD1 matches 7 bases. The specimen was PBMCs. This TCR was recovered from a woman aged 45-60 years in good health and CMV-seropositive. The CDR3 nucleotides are TGTGCCAGTAGTAGTTCCGGGACAGTCAACCCGAACACTGAAGCTTTCTTT. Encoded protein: CASSSSGTVNPNTEAFF.